The 10 T cell receptor beta chains listed next were all sequenced from one sample in a study of regulatory T cells in long-lasting Graves disease. Sequencing libraries for TCR beta were prepared with iRepertoire HTBI primers and Arm-PCR of CDR3 regions. TCRdb re-analysed the multiplex PCR reads in MiXCR, keeping a single row per CDR3 protein. The repertoire holds 200,000 to 250,000 distinct CDR3 sequences, with roughly 19% as singletons. As to time point: newly diagnosed GD, antithyroid drugs for less than 3 months. The TCR library was prepared using RNA isolated from PBMCs. These data were likewise used in another study, on T cells in Graves' hyperthyroidism and ophthalmopathy.

The material sequenced was peripheral blood mononuclear cells (PBMCs), taken at new diagnosis, from a patient treated with antithyroid drugs. The receptors come from a woman in her thirties with Graves disease.

The chain employs TRBV7-3 and TRBJ2-2; 9 nucleotides align to TRBD2. The germline V gene has CDR1 SGHTA and CDR2 FQGTGA. CDR3 length: 18 residues. The junction had 15 bases not matched to a gene; V was cut back by 5 bases and J by 5 bases. CDR3 in amino acids: CASSPMDSRTSATGELFF. The CDR3 DNA sequence: TGTGCCAGCAGCCCCATGGACAGCAGGACTAGCGCAACCGGGGAGCTGTTTTTT.

This clonotype appeared a few times. CDR3 in DNA: TGTGCCAGCAGTGGACAGACAGGGGGAGTAGGCACTGAAGCTTTCTTT. This sequence encodes CASSGQTGGVGTEAFF. V and J are TRBV6-1 and TRBJ1-1, with 9 bases identical to TRBD1. CDR1 is MNHNS and CDR2 is SASEGT in the germline V gene. With V trimmed by 4 bases and J by 4 bases, 10 bases remained unmatched. This CDR3 has 16 residues.

The gene calls are TRBV5-6 and TRBJ2-7; 9 nucleotides match TRBD1. Germline V gene lookup returns CDR1 SGHDT and CDR2 YYEEEE. The CDR3 extends over 14 amino acids. V shed 4 bases and J 9 bases; nucleotides not matched to a gene: 11. CDR3 in DNA: TGTGCCAGCAGCGGAGGGGACAGGGTAAACTCGCAGTACTTC. Encoded protein: CASSGGDRVNSQYF.

This clonotype has ten or more counts. CDR3 sequence: CASSSPGGQGYGYTF. The CDR3 DNA is TGTGCCAGCAGTTCCCCGGGGGGACAAGGCTATGGCTACACCTTC. The V gene is TRBV28, the J gene TRBJ1-2; weak D call: TRBD1 (6 bases). Germline V gene lookup returns CDR1 MDHEN and CDR2 SYDVKM. The CDR3 is 15 residues long. Trimming took 4 bases from V and 4 from J, leaving 16 bases between them.

In its sample, this clonotype was seen a few times. The chain combines TRBV5-4 with TRBJ1-2; 12 nucleotides match TRBD1. V shed 7 bases, J shed 8 bases, and the junction held 9 bases outside the gene matches. Germline CDR1 and CDR2: SGHNT and YYREEE (reference sequence). This CDR3 comprises 14 residues. The CDR3 sequence is CASLEGQGAQGYTF. CDR3 nucleotide sequence: TGTGCCAGCCTCGAGGGACAGGGGGCTCAAGGCTACACCTTC.

Many counts were recorded for this clonotype. This chain connects TRBV29-1 to TRBJ2-7; tentatively, D is TRBD1 (6 bases). Germline V CDR1 and CDR2: SQVTM, ANQGSEA. V was clipped by 6 bases and J by 1 base, with 7 bases between them. There are 11 residues in the CDR3. CDR3 amino acids: CSVGQSYEQYF. CDR3 nucleotide sequence: TGCAGCGTCGGACAGTCCTACGAGCAGTACTTC.

This clonotype showed up many times. V usage is TRBV15 and J usage is TRBJ1-1; TRBD1 agrees at 9 bases. The V gene end was trimmed by 7 bases and the J gene end by 0 bases; junction bases not matched to a gene: 6. The CDR3 consists of 15 residues. Germline V lookup: CDR1 LNHNV, CDR2 YYDKDF (reference sequence). The DNA of the CDR3 is TGTGCCACCAAGACAGGGGGTTTTATGAACACTGAAGCTTTCTTT. It encodes CATKTGGFMNTEAFF.

This chain connects TRBV6-1 to TRBJ2-7; 9 bases map to TRBD1. V lost 6 bases and J lost 7; bases outside the gene matches: 7. The CDR3 has 13 amino acids. The germline V gene encodes CDR1 MNHNS and CDR2 SASEGT. CDR3 DNA sequence: TGTGCCAGCAGGACAGGGGGTCCCGAGGAGCAGTACTTC. Its protein is CASRTGGPEEQYF.

Note on this clonotype: Given a far larger clone just one base away, this is likely a sequencing read error. The V call is TRBV2, the J call TRBJ1-2, with D maybe TRBD1 (5 bases). The CDR3 is 11 residues long. CDR1 SNHLY and CDR2 FYNNEI come from the germline V gene. CDR3 protein: CAGSGGYGYTF. The CDR3 nucleotides read TGTGCCGGCAGCGGGGGGTATGGCTACACCTTC.

There are many counts of this clonotype. CDR3 DNA sequence: TGCAGTGCTAGCTTGGGCGGGAGAAGGATCGAAGAGACCCAGTACTTC. Encoded protein: CSASLGGRRIEETQYF. This chain connects TRBV20-1 to TRBJ2-5; 7 bases agree with TRBD2. This CDR3 is 16 amino acids long. CDR1 and CDR2 from the germline V gene are DFQATT and SNEGSKA (reference sequence). Germline trimming cut 3 bases from V and 3 bases from J; bases unmatched to any gene: 13.